This entry concerns a single T cell receptor beta chain. This sample stems from a study of blood T cell repertoires in COVID-19. Clones were sequenced by immunoSEQ multiplex PCR, and TCRdb holds only the in-frame ones, with some missing. This sample has 40,000 or so clones, with 65% to 85% found just once. The specimen was peripheral blood. The clonotype originates from a middle-aged man with active or convalescent COVID-19.

CDR3 sequence: CASSFISGEQETQYF. The CDR3 DNA follows: TGTGCCAGCAGCTTTATTTCCGGGGAGCAAGAGACCCAGTACTTC. V is TRBV7-9 and J is TRBJ2-5; perhaps TRBD2 as D (5 bases). The CDR3 consists of 15 residues. Deletions cut 3 bases from V and 2 bases from J, with 13 bases between. In germline, CDR1 is SEHNR, CDR2 FQNEAQ (reference sequence).